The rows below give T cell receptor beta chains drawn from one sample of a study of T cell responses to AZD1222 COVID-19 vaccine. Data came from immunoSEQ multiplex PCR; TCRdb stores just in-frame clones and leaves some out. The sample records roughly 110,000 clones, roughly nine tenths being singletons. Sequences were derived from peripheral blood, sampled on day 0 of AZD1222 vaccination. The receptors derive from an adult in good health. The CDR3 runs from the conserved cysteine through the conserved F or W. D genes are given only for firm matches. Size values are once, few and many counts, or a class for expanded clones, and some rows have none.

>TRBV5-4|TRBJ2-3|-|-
CASSPSNRRDTQYF
TGTGCCAGCAGTCCATCTAACAGGAGAGATACGCAGTATTTT
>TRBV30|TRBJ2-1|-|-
CACHRASYNEQFF
TGTGCCTGCCACAGGGCGAGCTACAATGAGCAGTTCTTC
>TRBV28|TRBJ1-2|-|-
CASSPIVGTLNYGYTF
TGTGCCAGCAGCCCAATAGTGGGCACCTTAAACTATGGCTACACCTTC
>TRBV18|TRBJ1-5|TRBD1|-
CASSPRTGDQPQHF
TGTGCCAGCTCACCAAGGACAGGGGATCAGCCCCAGCATTTT
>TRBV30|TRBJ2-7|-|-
CAWSEQGYEQYF
TGTGCCTGGAGCGAACAGGGCTACGAGCAGTACTTC
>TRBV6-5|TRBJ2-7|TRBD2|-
CASSSSGRYYEQYF
TGTGCCAGCAGTTCTAGCGGGAGATACTACGAGCAGTACTTC
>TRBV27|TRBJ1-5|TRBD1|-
CASSRARQGHSNQPQHF
TGTGCCAGCAGTCGAGCGAGACAGGGCCATAGCAATCAGCCCCAGCATTTT
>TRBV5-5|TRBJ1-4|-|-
CASSRDGATNEKLFF
TGTGCCAGCAGCCGGGACGGGGCAACTAATGAAAAACTGTTTTTT
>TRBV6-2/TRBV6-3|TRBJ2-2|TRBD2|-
CASSASPLAGGIGAGELFF
TGTGCCAGCAGTGCCTCTCCCCTAGCGGGAGGGATCGGGGCCGGGGAGCTGTTTTTT
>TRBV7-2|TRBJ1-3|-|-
CASSLGQAGNTIYF
TGTGCCAGCAGCTTGGGGCAGGCTGGAAACACCATATATTTT
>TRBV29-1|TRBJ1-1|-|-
CSVGHSGQNTEAFF
TGCAGCGTTGGCCACTCGGGACAGAACACTGAAGCTTTCTTT
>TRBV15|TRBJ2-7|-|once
CATSREGAGVYEQYF
TGTGCCACCAGCAGAGAGGGGGCTGGGGTGTACGAGCAGTACTTC
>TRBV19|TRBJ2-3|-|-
CASNSDSYTDTQYF
TGTGCCAGTAACTCGGACAGCTACACAGATACGCAGTATTTT
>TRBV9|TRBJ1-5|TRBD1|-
CASSVTGQGDQPQHF
TGTGCCAGCAGCGTAACTGGACAGGGTGATCAGCCCCAGCATTTT
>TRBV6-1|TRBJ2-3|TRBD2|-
CASSGVAGSPADTQYF
TGTGCCAGCAGTGGAGTAGCGGGAAGCCCCGCGGATACGCAGTATTTT
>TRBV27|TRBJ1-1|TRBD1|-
CASSTGTGEAFF
TGTGCCAGCAGTACCGGGACAGGAGAAGCTTTCTTT
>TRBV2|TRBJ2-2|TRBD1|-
CASKPTGGQNTGELFF
TGTGCCAGCAAACCAACAGGGGGGCAGAACACCGGGGAGCTGTTTTTT
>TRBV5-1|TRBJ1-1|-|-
CASSKQPDSNTEAFF
TGCGCCAGCAGCAAACAGCCCGACTCTAACACTGAAGCTTTCTTT
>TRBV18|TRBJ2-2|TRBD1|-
CASYPGQPNTGELFF
TGTGCCAGCTACCCGGGACAGCCTAACACCGGGGAGCTGTTTTTT
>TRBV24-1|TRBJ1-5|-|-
CATSDSSRQMGGNQPQHF
TGTGCCACCAGTGATTCCTCGCGACAGATGGGGGGCAATCAGCCCCAGCATTTT
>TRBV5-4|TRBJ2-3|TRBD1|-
CASRTPGQGNSDTQYF
TGTGCCAGCAGAACCCCGGGACAGGGGAATTCAGATACGCAGTATTTT
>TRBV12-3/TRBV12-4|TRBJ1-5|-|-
CASRLQNQPQHF
TGTGCCAGCAGACTGCAGAATCAGCCCCAGCATTTT
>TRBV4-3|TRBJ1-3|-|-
CASSQLGTGNSGNTIYF
TGCGCCAGCAGCCAATTGGGGACGGGAAACTCTGGAAACACCATATATTTT
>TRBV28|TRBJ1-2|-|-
CASGGARGYTF
TGTGCCAGCGGAGGGGCCCGGGGCTACACCTTC
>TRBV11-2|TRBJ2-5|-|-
CASSLGVETQYF
TGTGCCAGCAGCTTAGGGGTTGAGACCCAGTACTTC